This TCR beta chain was recorded in a study of CD8 T cells in Susac syndrome. Reverse transcription of about 0.45 to 1 ug RNA used random hexamers. Coverage of TCR beta CDR3 amplification by immunoSEQ multiplex PCR extended to 54 Vbeta and 13 Jbeta. TCRdb processed the immunoSEQ multiplex PCR reads anew with MiXCR; each CDR3 protein has one entry. In the table there are a few hundred thousand distinct CDR3 sequences, around 96% of which are singletons. A word on this clonotype: Its antigen remains unknown.

CDR1 is SQVTM and CDR2 is ANQGSEA in the germline V gene. The CDR3 length is 10 residues. Between the trimmed V and J ends, which lost 1 base and 7 bases, there was a span of 4 bases. Notes on the study in general: Only a relatively small number of individuals were included in the TCR sequencing and HLA analysis.

The T cells that were sequenced for TCR beta were CD8+ and CD4+ cells from blood. TEMRA cells were FACS-enriched, unlike CD8+ and CD4+ T cells, which were negatively isolated. This sequence joins TRBV29-1 and TRBJ1-2, with D unclear. Sequencing input: CD4+ T cells from PBMCs. This sequence originates from a human donor with multiple sclerosis. CDR3 in DNA: TGCAGCGTTGAAGGGGTTGGCTACACCTTC. Translating gives CSVEGVGYTF.